This is a list of T cell receptor beta chains from one sample in a study of OX40 agonist ivuxolimab in advanced cancers. Sequenced by immunoSEQ multiplex PCR; TCRdb stores in-frame clones only, minus some. The sample carries more than 100,000 clones, 85% to 95% recorded once. The sample was CD4+ or CD8+ T cells sorted from blood, taken in a trial of the OX40 agonist ivuxolimab. Every receptor here comes from an adult with an advanced solid tumor such as melanoma, head and neck, liver or kidney cancer. Both conserved end residues are part of each CDR3. D genes are given only for firm matches. Clone size, where shown, is once, few, many, or a class for clones that have expanded.

>TRBJ1-1|-|TRBV2|-
CASNLHREAFF
TGTGCCAGCAACCTACACCGTGAAGCTTTCTTT
>TRBJ2-7|-|TRBV18|-
CASTPGEGFYEQYF
TGTGCCAGCACCCCAGGGGAAGGTTTCTACGAGCAGTACTTC
>TRBJ2-7|-|TRBV19|-
CASSTTGRSYEQYF
TGTGCCAGTAGTACAACAGGGCGCTCCTACGAGCAGTACTTC
>TRBJ1-1|-|TRBV4-2|-
CASSLGGQGMTEAFF
TGTGCCAGCAGCTTGGGCGGGCAGGGTATGACTGAAGCTTTCTTT
>TRBJ1-2|TRBD1|TRBV7-2|-
CASSSRQGALGYGYTF
TGTGCCAGCAGCTCAAGACAGGGGGCGCTAGGCTATGGCTACACCTTC
>TRBJ1-3|TRBD1|TRBV5-4|once
CASSLLGGATRNTIYF
TGTGCCAGCAGCTTGCTAGGGGGCGCTACACGAAACACCATATATTTT
>TRBJ2-7|-|TRBV28|-
CATHGGVRPYEQYF
TGTGCCACCCACGGGGGAGTAAGGCCCTACGAGCAGTACTTC
>TRBJ1-1|TRBD1|TRBV5-1|-
CASSPGQDPPEAFF
TGCGCCAGCAGCCCGGGACAGGATCCTCCTGAAGCTTTCTTT
>TRBJ1-6|-|TRBV11-2|once
CASSLHRANSPLHF
TGTGCCAGCAGCTTACACAGGGCAAATTCACCCCTCCACTTT
>TRBJ1-1|TRBD1|TRBV6-1|-
CASSFRQGVPEAFF
TGTGCCAGCAGCTTTCGTCAGGGGGTTCCTGAAGCTTTCTTT
>TRBJ2-7|TRBD1|TRBV2|-
CASSSGTGGTYEQYF
TGTGCCAGCAGTTCCGGGACAGGGGGGACCTACGAGCAGTACTTC
>TRBJ1-4|-|TRBV4-3|-
CASSRDQGPSEKLFF
TGCGCCAGCAGCCGAGATCAGGGGCCTAGTGAAAAACTGTTTTTT
>TRBJ1-1|TRBD1|TRBV9|-
CASSVEGQGGLTEAFF
TGTGCCAGCAGCGTAGAGGGACAGGGAGGACTCACTGAAGCTTTCTTT
>TRBJ1-1|-|TRBV19|-
CASSRRGDTEAFF
TGTGCCAGTAGTCGCAGAGGGGACACTGAAGCTTTCTTT
>TRBJ1-2|-|TRBV6-5|once
CASSYSAENGYTF
TGTGCCAGCAGTTACTCGGCCGAGAATGGCTACACCTTC
>TRBJ2-3|-|TRBV2|-
CASRSDSTDTQYF
TGTGCCAGCAGATCGGACAGCACAGATACGCAGTATTTT
>TRBJ2-1|TRBD1|TRBV19|-
CASSRQGAGTLGNEQFF
TGTGCCAGTAGTCGGCAGGGGGCCGGGACCCTCGGCAATGAGCAGTTCTTC
>TRBJ2-7|TRBD1|TRBV2|-
CASSPRTGTYEQYF
TGTGCCAGCAGCCCCAGGACAGGGACCTACGAGCAGTACTTC
>TRBJ2-5|TRBD2|TRBV5-4|-
CASSHPEGGRTRETQYF
TGTGCCAGCAGCCACCCCGAGGGCGGGAGGACCCGGGAGACCCAGTACTTC
>TRBJ2-3|TRBD2|TRBV6-5|once
CASSYGGGGADTQYF
TGTGCCAGCAGTTACGGGGGGGGTGGGGCAGATACGCAGTATTTT
>TRBJ2-7|-|TRBV5-5|-
CASSPTGTYEQYF
TGTGCCAGCAGCCCCACAGGTACCTACGAGCAGTACTTC
>TRBJ1-1|-|TRBV5-1|-
CASSLEGWPMNTEAFF
TGCGCCAGCAGCTTGGAGGGTTGGCCTATGAACACTGAAGCTTTCTTT
>TRBJ2-7|TRBD1|TRBV28|-
CASRPGGNDYEQYF
TGTGCCAGCAGACCAGGGGGAAATGACTACGAGCAGTACTTC
>TRBJ1-1|-|TRBV5-1|-
CASSLGGANTEAFF
TGCGCCAGCAGCTTGGGGGGGGCGAACACTGAAGCTTTCTTT
>TRBJ2-7|-|TRBV10-3|-
CAISESRATYEQYF
TGTGCCATCAGTGAGTCCCGAGCTACCTACGAGCAGTACTTC